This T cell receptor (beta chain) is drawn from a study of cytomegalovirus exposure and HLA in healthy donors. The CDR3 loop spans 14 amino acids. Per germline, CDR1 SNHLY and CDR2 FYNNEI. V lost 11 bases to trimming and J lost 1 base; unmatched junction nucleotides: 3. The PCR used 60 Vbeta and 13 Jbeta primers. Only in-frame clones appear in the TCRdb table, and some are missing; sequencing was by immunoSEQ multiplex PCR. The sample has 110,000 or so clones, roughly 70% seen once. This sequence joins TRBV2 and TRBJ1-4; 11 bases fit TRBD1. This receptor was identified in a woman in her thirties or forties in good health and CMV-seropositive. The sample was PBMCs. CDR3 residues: CAGQGAITNEKLFF. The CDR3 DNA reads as TGTGCCGGACAGGGGGCGATAACTAATGAAAAACTGTTTTTT.